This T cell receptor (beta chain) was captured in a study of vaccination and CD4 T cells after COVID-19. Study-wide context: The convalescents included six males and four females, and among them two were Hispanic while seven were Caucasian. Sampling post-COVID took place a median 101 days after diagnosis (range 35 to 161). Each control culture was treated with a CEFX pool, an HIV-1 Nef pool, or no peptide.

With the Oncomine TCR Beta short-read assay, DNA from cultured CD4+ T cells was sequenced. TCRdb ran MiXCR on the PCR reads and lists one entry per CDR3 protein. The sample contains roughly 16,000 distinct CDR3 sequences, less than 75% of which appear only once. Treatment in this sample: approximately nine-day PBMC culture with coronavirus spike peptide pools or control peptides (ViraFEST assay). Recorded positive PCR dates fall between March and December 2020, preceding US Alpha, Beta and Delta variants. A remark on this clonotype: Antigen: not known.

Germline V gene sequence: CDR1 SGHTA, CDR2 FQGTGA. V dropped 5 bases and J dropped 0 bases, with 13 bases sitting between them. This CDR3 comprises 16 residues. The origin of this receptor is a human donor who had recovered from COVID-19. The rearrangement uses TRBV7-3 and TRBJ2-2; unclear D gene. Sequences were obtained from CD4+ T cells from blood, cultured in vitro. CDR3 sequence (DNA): TGTGCCAGCAGCCGAAAGGGCACCTCGAACACCGGGGAGCTGTTTTTT. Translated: CASSRKGTSNTGELFF.